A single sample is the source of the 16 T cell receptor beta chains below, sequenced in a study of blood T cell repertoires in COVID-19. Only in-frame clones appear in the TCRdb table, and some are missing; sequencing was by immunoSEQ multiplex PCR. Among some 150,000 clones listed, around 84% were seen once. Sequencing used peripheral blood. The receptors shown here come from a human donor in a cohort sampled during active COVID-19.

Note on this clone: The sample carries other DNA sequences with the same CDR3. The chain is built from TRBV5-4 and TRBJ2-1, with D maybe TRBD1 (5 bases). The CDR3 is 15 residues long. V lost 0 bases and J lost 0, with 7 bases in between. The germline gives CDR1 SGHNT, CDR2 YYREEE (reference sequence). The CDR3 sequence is CASSLDRSSYNEQFF. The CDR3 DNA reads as TGTGCCAGCAGCTTGGACAGGTCCTCCTACAATGAGCAGTTCTTC.

The CDR3 sequence: CASSSGAGGGAKNIQYF. The CDR3 nucleotides are TGTGCCAGCAGCTCTGGGGCGGGAGGGGGAGCCAAAAACATTCAGTACTTC. This chain links TRBV5-4 with TRBJ2-4, with TRBD2 matching 9 bases. Trimming removed 3 bases from V and 0 bases from J; junction bases left unmatched: 7. The CDR3 is 17 residues long. Germline lookup yields CDR1 SGHNT and CDR2 YYREEE (reference sequence).

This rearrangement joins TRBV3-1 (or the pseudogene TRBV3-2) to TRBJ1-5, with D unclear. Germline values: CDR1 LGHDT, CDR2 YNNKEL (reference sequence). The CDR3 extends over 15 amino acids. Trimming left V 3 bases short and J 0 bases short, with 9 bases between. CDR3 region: CASSQSRNSNQPQHF. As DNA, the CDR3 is TGTGCCAGCAGCCAGTCCAGGAATAGCAATCAGCCCCAGCATTTT.

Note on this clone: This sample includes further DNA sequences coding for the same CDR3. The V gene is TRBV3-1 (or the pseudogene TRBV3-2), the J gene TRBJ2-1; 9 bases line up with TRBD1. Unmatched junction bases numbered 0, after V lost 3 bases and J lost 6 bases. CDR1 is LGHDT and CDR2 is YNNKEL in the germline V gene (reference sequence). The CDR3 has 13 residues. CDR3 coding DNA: TGTGCCAGCAGCCAGACAGGGGGCAATGAGCAGTTCTTC. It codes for CASSQTGGNEQFF.

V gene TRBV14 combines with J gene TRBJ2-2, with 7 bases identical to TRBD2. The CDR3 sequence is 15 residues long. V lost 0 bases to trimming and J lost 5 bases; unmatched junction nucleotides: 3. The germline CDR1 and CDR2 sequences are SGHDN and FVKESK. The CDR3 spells CASSQDKGGTGELFF. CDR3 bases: TGTGCCAGCAGCCAAGATAAGGGAGGGACCGGGGAGCTGTTTTTT. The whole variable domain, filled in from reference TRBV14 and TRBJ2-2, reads EAGVTQFPSHSVIEKGQTVTLRCDPISGHDNLYWYRRVMGKEIKFLLHFVKESKQDESGMPNNRFLAERTGGTYSTLKVQPAELEDSGVYFCASSQDKGGTGELFFGEGSRLTVL.

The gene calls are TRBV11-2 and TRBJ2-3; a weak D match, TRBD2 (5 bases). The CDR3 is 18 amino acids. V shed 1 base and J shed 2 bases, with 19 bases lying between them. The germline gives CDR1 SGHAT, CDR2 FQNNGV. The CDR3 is CASSLALGGRIPTDTQYF. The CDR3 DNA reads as TGTGCCAGCAGCTTAGCCCTAGGCGGGCGGATACCCACAGATACGCAGTATTTT.

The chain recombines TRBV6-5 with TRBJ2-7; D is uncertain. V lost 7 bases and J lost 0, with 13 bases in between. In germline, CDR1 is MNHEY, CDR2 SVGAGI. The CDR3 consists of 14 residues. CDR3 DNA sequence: TGTGCCAGCACGAAGCAGGTTAGCTCCTACGAGCAGTACTTC. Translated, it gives CASTKQVSSYEQYF.

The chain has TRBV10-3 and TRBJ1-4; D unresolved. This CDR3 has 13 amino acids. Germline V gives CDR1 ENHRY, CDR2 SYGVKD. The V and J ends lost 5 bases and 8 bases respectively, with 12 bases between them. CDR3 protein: CAISTVPAEKLFF. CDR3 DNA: TGTGCCATCAGTACAGTCCCCGCAGAAAAACTGTTTTTT.

In DNA form, the CDR3 reads TGTGCCAGCACAACAGGGGGGAACACCATATATTTT. Its protein is CASTTGGNTIYF. This chain connects TRBV28 to TRBJ1-3, with 8 positions matching TRBD1. Germline trimming cut 7 bases from V and 7 bases from J; bases unmatched to any gene: 3. The CDR3 totals 12 residues. The V gene's germline CDR1 is MDHEN and CDR2 SYDVKM.

Here the CDR3 DNA reads TGTGCCACCTACGGGGGGCGGCAGTATGGCTACACCTTC. Residues: CATYGGRQYGYTF. This chain connects TRBV24-1 to TRBJ1-2; perhaps TRBD1 as D (6 bases). Trimming took 9 bases from V and 5 from J, leaving 15 bases between them. There are 13 residues in the CDR3. Looked up from germline, CDR1 is KGHDR and CDR2 is SFDVKD.

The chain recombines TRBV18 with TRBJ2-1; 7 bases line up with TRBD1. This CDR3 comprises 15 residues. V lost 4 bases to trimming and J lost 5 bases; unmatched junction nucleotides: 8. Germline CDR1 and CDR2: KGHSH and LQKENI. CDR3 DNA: TGTGCCAGCTCACGATCGACAGGGTCCCACAATGAGCAGTTCTTC. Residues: CASSRSTGSHNEQFF.

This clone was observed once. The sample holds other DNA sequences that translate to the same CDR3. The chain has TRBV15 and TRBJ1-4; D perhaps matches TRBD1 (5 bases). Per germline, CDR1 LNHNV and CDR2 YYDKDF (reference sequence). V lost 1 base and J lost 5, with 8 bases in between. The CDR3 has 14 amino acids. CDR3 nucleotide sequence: TGTGCCACCAGCAGAGGGGGCAGCAATGAAAAACTGTTTTTT. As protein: CATSRGGSNEKLFF.

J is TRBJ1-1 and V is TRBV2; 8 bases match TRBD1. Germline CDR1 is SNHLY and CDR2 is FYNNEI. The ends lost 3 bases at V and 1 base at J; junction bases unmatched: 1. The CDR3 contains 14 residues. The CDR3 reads CASSEGTGNTEAFF. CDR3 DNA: TGTGCCAGCAGTGAGGGGACAGGGAACACTGAAGCTTTCTTT. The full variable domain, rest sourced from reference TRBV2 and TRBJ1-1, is EPEVTQTPSHQVTQMGQEVILRCVPISNHLYFYWYRQILGQKVEFLVSFYNNEISEKSEIFDDQFSVERPDGSNFTLKIRSTKLEDSAMYFCASSEGTGNTEAFFGQGTRLTVV.

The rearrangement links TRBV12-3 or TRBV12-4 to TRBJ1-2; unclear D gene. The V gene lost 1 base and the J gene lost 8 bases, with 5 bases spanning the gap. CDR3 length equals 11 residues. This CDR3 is CASSLVGGYTF. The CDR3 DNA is TGTGCCAGCAGTTTAGTTGGCGGCTACACCTTC.

The CDR3 is CASGRDRTDNEQFF. CDR3 DNA: TGTGCCAGCGGCCGGGACAGGACCGACAATGAGCAGTTCTTC. V is TRBV18 and J is TRBJ2-1, with 8 bases fitting TRBD1. V lost 8 bases and J lost 5; bases outside the gene matches: 8. The CDR3 runs to 14 residues. Germline CDR1 reads KGHSH; CDR2 reads LQKENI.

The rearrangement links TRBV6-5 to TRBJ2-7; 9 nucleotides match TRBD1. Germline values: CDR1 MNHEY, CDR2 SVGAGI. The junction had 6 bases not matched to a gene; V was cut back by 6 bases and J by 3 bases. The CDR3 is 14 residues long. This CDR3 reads CASRTGTGSYEQYF. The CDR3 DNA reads TGTGCCAGCAGGACCGGGACAGGGAGCTACGAGCAGTACTTC.